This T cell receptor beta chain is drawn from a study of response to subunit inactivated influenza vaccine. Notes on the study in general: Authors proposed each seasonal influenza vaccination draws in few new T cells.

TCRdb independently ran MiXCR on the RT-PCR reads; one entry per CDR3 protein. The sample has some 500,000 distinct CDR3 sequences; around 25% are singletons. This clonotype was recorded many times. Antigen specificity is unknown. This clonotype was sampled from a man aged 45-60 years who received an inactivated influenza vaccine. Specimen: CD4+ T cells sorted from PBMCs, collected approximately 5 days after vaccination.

For the CDR3, the DNA is TGTGCCAGCAGCTTAGAAGGAGCGGGGGCCCACAATGAGCAGTTCTTC. This sequence encodes CASSLEGAGAHNEQFF. The chain couples TRBV7-2 to TRBJ2-1, with 8 bases matching TRBD2. The CDR3 consists of 16 residues. J was trimmed by 5 bases and V by 1 base; bases with no gene match: 7. Germline V gene sequence: CDR1 SGHTA, CDR2 FQGNSA.